This passage covers 14 T cell receptor beta chains from one sample sequenced in a study of regulatory T cells in long-lasting Graves disease. Time point here: persistent/refractory GD, antithyroid drugs over 5 years with positive TRAb. From RNA extracted from PBMCs, the TCR library was made. Through Arm-PCR of CDR3 regions and iRepertoire HTBI primers, TCR beta libraries were built. Each CDR3 protein is one row after TCRdb ran MiXCR on the multiplex PCR reads. The sample carries fewer than 400,000 distinct CDR3 sequences, less than 25% recorded once. Sequenced here: peripheral blood mononuclear cells (PBMCs), sampled when the disease was refractory, from a patient treated with antithyroid drugs. The receptors originated from a female donor with Graves disease.

This clonotype was seen at least ten times. The chain carries TRBV6-6 and TRBJ2-5; D is uncertain. The CDR3 is made up of 14 amino acids. The germline V gene has CDR1 MNHNY and CDR2 SVGAGI (reference sequence). Trimming left V 0 bases short and J 0 bases short, with 5 bases between. CDR3 amino acids: CASSYSVYQETQYF. CDR3 sequence (DNA): TGTGCCAGCAGTTACTCGGTGTACCAAGAGACCCAGTACTTC.

There are a few counts of this clonotype. The rearrangement joins TRBV28 to TRBJ1-2; D not certain. Trimming left V 2 bases short and J 5 bases short, with 6 bases between. The germline gives CDR1 MDHEN, CDR2 SYDVKM. This CDR3 is 12 amino acids long. The CDR3 DNA reads TGTGCCAGCAGTTTAGGGAGGTATGGCTACACCTTC. Its protein is CASSLGRYGYTF.

The chain is built from TRBV29-1 and TRBJ2-2; no clear D gene. Trimming shortened V by 3 bases and J by 4 bases, and 3 bases separated the two germline ends. CDR1 and CDR2 from the germline V gene are SQVTM and ANQGSEA. The CDR3 length is 11 residues. The CDR3 nucleotides read TGCAGCGTTGATGCCACCGGGGAGCTGTTTTTT. Its protein product is CSVDATGELFF.

Remarks on this clonotype: A read error may be the cause here, since a much bigger clone is one base away. The rearrangement links TRBV20-1 to TRBJ2-5, with 7 bases matching TRBD2. CDR1 and CDR2 from the germline V gene are DFQATT and SNEGSKA (reference sequence). The V segment lost 3 bases and the J segment 4 bases; nucleotides outside the gene matches: 8. This CDR3 has 14 residues. CDR3 bases: TGCAGTGCTAGTTTGGCTAGCGGCCGAGAGACCCAGTACTTC. Protein: CSASLASGRETQYF.

The chain uses TRBV5-1 and TRBJ2-5, with no clear D. CDR3 size: 12 residues. Germline V CDR1 and CDR2: SGHRS, YFSETQ. The V gene lost 0 bases and the J gene lost 5 bases, with 5 bases spanning the gap. CDR3 loop: CASSLEEETQYF. The CDR3 nucleotides read TGCGCCAGCAGCTTGGAAGAGGAGACCCAGTACTTC.

This clonotype was seen a few times. V gene TRBV30 combines with J gene TRBJ2-2, with D unclear. Germline CDR1 is GTSNPN and CDR2 is SVGIG (reference sequence). V lost 2 bases to trimming and J lost 2 bases, with 12 bases between them. CDR3 length equals 15 residues. The CDR3 DNA sequence: TGTGCCTGGAGTTCTGAAGGTCTCAACACCGGGGAGCTGTTTTTT. As protein: CAWSSEGLNTGELFF. The full variable domain, with the rest looked up from reference TRBV30 and TRBJ2-2, is SQTIHQWPATLVQPVGSPLSLECTVEGTSNPNLYWYRQAAGRGLQLLFYSVGIGQISSEVPQNLSASRPQDRQFILSSKKLLLSDSGFYLCAWSSEGLNTGELFFGEGSRLTVL.

This clonotype was observed a few times. This likely comes from a read error, as the CDR3 has no conserved phenylalanine or tryptophan at its end. Written as DNA, the CDR3 is TGTGCCAGCTCACTGAAGGGCCCAAACACCGGGGAGCTGTTTTCT. Protein: CASSLKGPNTGELFS. This chain connects TRBV18 to TRBJ2-2; D gene unclear. This CDR3 is 15 amino acids long. Germline CDR1 reads KGHSH; CDR2 reads LQKENI. Trimming took 4 bases from V and 2 from J, leaving 11 bases between them.

This clonotype was detected a few times. The V gene is TRBV27, the J gene TRBJ1-4, with TRBD1 matching over 9 bases. The CDR3 contains 15 residues. Per germline, CDR1 MNHEY and CDR2 SMNVEV (reference sequence). J was trimmed by 8 bases and V by 4 bases; bases with no gene match: 8. As DNA, the CDR3 is TGTGCCAGCAGTTCACCTGACAGGGGGAGCGAAAAACTGTTTTTT. Encoded protein: CASSSPDRGSEKLFF. Using reference TRBV27 and TRBJ1-4 for the parts outside the CDR3, the full variable domain is EAQVTQNPRYLITVTGKKLTVTCSQNMNHEYMSWYRQDPGLGLRQIYYSMNVEVTDKGDVPEGYKVSRKEKRNFPLILESPSPNQTSLYFCASSSPDRGSEKLFFGSGTQLSVL.

The chain is built from TRBV7-2 and TRBJ2-1, with D perhaps TRBD2 (6 bases). The ends were cut back, 4 bases at V and 10 bases at J, with 11 bases in the middle. The CDR3 consists of 12 residues. Germline loops: CDR1 SGHTA, CDR2 FQGNSA. This CDR3 reads CASSSFGGEQFF. DNA of the CDR3: TGTGCCAGCAGCTCCTTTGGAGGGGAGCAGTTCTTC.

Ten or more counts support this clonotype. The gene calls are TRBV7-6 and TRBJ2-5; the D call may be TRBD1 or TRBD2 (6 bases each). The CDR3 is made up of 14 amino acids. Trimming left V 4 bases short and J 5 bases short, with 14 bases between. Germline CDR1 SGHVS, CDR2 FNYEAQ. Written as DNA, the CDR3 is TGTGCCAGCAGCTACGGGAGAGGGGGGGAGACCCAGTACTTC. Encoded protein: CASSYGRGGETQYF. Combining the CDR3 with reference TRBV7-6 and TRBJ2-5 gives the whole variable domain GAGVSQSPRYKVTKRGQDVALRCDPISGHVSLYWYRQALGQGPEFLTYFNYEAQQDKSGLPNDRFSAERPEGSISTLTIQRTEQRDSAMYRCASSYGRGGETQYFGPGTRLLVL.

This clonotype appeared many times. The rearrangement uses TRBV12-3 or TRBV12-4 and TRBJ2-7; 7 bases fit TRBD2. Germline trimming cut 7 bases from V and 2 bases from J; bases unmatched to any gene: 11. The CDR3 loop spans 15 amino acids. CDR3 in amino acids: CASKMGREVAYEQYF. The CDR3 nucleotides are TGTGCCAGCAAAATGGGACGGGAGGTGGCCTACGAGCAGTACTTC.

V and J are TRBV6-1 and TRBJ1-6; D uncertain. Germline CDR1 reads MNHNS; CDR2 reads SASEGT. This CDR3 has 13 amino acids. The ends were cut back, 4 bases at V and 8 bases at J, with 9 bases in the middle. CDR3 DNA sequence: TGTGCCAGCAGTGCCGAACTTGATTCACCCCTCCACTTT. Amino acids: CASSAELDSPLHF.

This clonotype was seen ten or more times. The genes are TRBV12-3 or TRBV12-4 and TRBJ2-7; D call uncertain. The CDR3 runs 12 residues. V dropped 6 bases and J dropped 2 bases, with 8 bases sitting between them. The CDR3 loop is CASSRRPYEQYF. The CDR3 DNA reads as TGTGCCAGCAGCAGGAGACCCTACGAGCAGTACTTC.

This clonotype was seen at least ten times. The CDR3 reads CASSLTRGAIFETQYF. DNA for the CDR3: TGTGCCAGCAGCTTAACCAGGGGTGCTATCTTCGAGACCCAGTACTTC. The genes are TRBV14 and TRBJ2-5, with a weak D call TRBD1 (6 bases). CDR3 size: 16 residues. Looked up from germline, CDR1 is SGHDN and CDR2 is FVKESK. Trimming left V 5 bases short and J 5 bases short, with 21 bases between.